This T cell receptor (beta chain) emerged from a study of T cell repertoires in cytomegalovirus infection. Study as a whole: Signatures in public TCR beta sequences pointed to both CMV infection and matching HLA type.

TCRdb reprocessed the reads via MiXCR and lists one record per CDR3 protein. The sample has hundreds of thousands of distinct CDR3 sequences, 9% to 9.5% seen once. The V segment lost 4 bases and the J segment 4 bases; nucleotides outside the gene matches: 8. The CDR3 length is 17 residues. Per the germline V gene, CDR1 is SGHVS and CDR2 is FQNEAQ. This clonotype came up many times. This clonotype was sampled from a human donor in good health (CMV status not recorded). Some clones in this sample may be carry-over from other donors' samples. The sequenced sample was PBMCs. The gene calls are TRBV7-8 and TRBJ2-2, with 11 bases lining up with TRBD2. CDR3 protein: CASSSLAGGLPTGELFF. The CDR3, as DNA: TGTGCCAGCAGCTCTCTAGCGGGAGGCCTCCCCACCGGGGAGCTGTTTTTT.